This TCR beta chain comes out of a study of blood T cell repertoires in COVID-19. Some clones are missing from TCRdb's copy, which holds only in-frame ones; the method was immunoSEQ multiplex PCR. The table lists 90,000 to 150,000 clones, more than 75% of them singletons. The CDR3 runs to 11 residues. Germline lookup yields CDR1 SQVTM and CDR2 ANQGSEA. V was clipped by 3 bases and J by 1 base, with 3 bases between them. The chain combines TRBV29-1 with TRBJ2-5; D unclear. The TCR sequence derives from a woman aged 45 to 65 with acute or convalescent COVID-19. Material for sequencing was peripheral blood. CDR3 sequence: CSVDIQETQYF. CDR3 DNA: TGCAGCGTTGACATCCAAGAGACCCAGTACTTC.